The clone carrying this TCR beta chain was counted many times. Its antigen is as yet unknown. The CDR3 contains 14 residues. V dropped 4 bases and J dropped 3; count of bases not matched to a gene: 2. From germline, CDR1 is LNHDA and CDR2 SQIVND (reference sequence). This sample was included in a study of T cell repertoires in cytomegalovirus infection. Study details: CMV infection and matching HLA type were both indicated by public TCR beta signatures. Study conclusions and caveats: Across the ex vivo response, the dominant clonotypes were HLA-C-restricted CMV-specific TCR beta clonotypes. The cumulative frequency of public TCR beta families identified carriers of CMV plus the relevant HLA.

TCRdb re-derived calls from the reads in MiXCR, one entry per CDR3 protein. The sample records fewer than 550,000 distinct CDR3 sequences, approximately 17% being singletons. Material: CD8+ T cells from PBMCs. V is TRBV19 and J is TRBJ1-1, with 10 positions matching TRBD1. This clonotype originated in a human donor in good health (CMV status not recorded). Some clones in this sample may be carry-over from other donors' samples. CDR3 in DNA: TGTGCCAGTAGTACGACAGGGGGCTACACTGAAGCTTTCTTT. This gives the protein CASSTTGGYTEAFF.